Given below is one T cell receptor beta chain in context. The entry originates in a study of blood T cell repertoires in COVID-19. Study summary: Whether acute or convalescent, the COVID-19 samples came from the United States, Italy and Spain. PBMCs, B-cell-depleted T cells, or T cells provided the cDNA or gDNA that made up the material.

Germline CDR1 is ENHRY and CDR2 is SYGVKD. V was cut by 3 bases and J by 6 bases, with 9 bases left in between. There are 12 residues in the CDR3. In the original processing: Estimated nucleated cell counts came from reference gene primer amplification. The protocol was immunoSEQ multiplex PCR, while the TCRdb copy is restricted to in-frame clones and leaves out a portion. The V and J calls and clone size are taken from that table; D and trimming were inferred from the DNA. The sample has about 170,000 clones; roughly 85% are singletons. Sequencing input: peripheral blood. J is TRBJ2-7 and V is TRBV10-3, with D maybe TRBD1 (5 bases). This sequence originates from a woman older than 75 with acute or convalescent COVID-19. The CDR3 loop reads CAISERGSEQYF. The CDR3 DNA follows: TGTGCCATCAGTGAAAGGGGATCCGAGCAGTACTTC.